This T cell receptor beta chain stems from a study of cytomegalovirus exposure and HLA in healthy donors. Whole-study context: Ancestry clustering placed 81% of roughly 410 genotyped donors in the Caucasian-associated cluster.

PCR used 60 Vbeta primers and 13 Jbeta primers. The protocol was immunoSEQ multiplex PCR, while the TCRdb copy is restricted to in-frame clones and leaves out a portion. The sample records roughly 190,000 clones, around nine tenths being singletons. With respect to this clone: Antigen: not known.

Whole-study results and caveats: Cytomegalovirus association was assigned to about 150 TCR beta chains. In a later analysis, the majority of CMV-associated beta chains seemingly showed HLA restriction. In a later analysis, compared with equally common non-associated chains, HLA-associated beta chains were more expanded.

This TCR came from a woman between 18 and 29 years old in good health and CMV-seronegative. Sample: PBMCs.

The CDR3 DNA reads as TGCGCCAGCAGCCAACCGCCGGGACAGGGGCTAGGAAACACCATATATTTT. Translating gives CASSQPPGQGLGNTIYF. The J gene is TRBJ1-3, the V gene TRBV4-1; 10 nucleotides line up with TRBD1. The trim removed 2 bases at V and 4 bases at J, leaving 8 bases unmatched. Per germline, CDR1 MGHRA and CDR2 YSYEKL. CDR3 length: 17 amino acids.